The present entry profiles one TCR beta chain with its context. It lacks a known antigen. No per-base quality is available; no much larger clone lies one base away. The immunoSEQ Assay, a bias-controlled multiplex PCR, was used to amplify TCRbeta CDR3 regions from genomic DNA. Concerning the study's data processing: The number of nucleated cells in each sample was estimated by amplification of reference gene primers within the assay. Sequence reads were collapsed and filtered to measure the absolute abundance of every unique TCRbeta CDR3 rearrangement. Productive Simpson clonality was computed per sample as the square root of Simpson's diversity index over productive rearrangements. The clones in this table, taken by TCRdb from immuneACCESS, are in-frame only. Not every clone is retained; where verified, under half of the shortfall comes from an unresolved V gene, and the cause of the rest is unknown. The V and J calls and clone size were taken over from that table, and D and trimming were inferred from the DNA. This sample holds around 140,000 clones; about nine tenths were observed only once. The ten largest clonotypes hold over 9.5% of the sample.

In Seattle, one collaborating source enrolled patients while the infection was active and tracked those patients longitudinally over the course of disease. Each collaborating institution followed its own protocols to collect whole blood in K2EDTA tubes. Collaborator samples were shipped for TCRbeta analysis as frozen whole blood, isolated PBMCs, or DNA extracted from either sample type. This sample stems from a study of blood T cell repertoires in COVID-19 (dated by TCRdb to between 2020 and 2021). Turning to the overall study: Collaborator samples came from the United States, Italy and Spain and covered acute and convalescent phases of COVID-19. The prospective study material was composed of cDNA or gDNA derived from T cells, B-cell-depleted T cells, or PBMCs. The dataset comprised deeply sampled blood TCRbeta repertoires from subjects exposed to, actively infected with, or recovered from COVID-19. The repertoires were released in a freely available public database intended as a resource for research on the immune response to SARS-CoV-2. Samples came from the ongoing ImmuneRACE study (first 160 participants) plus 1,254 subjects from 6 global collaborators. The sample metadata nearly always contained a de-identified subject ID, COVID-19 status, age in years and sex. Where available, HLA class I and class II types were taken from metadata supplied by the sample provider and were not determined by assay-based typing.

The junction shows trimming of 6 bases on V and 12 bases on J, and the gene matches do not reach 8 bases of it. Via the germline V gene, CDR1 is SQVTM and CDR2 ANQGSEA. Counted from cysteine to phenylalanine, this CDR3 has 11 amino acids. Only the CDR3 portion is preserved as DNA: 33 bases, with reading frame beginning at the first base. Here is what the overall study found, with its caveats: The amount of clinical and demographic metadata varied by source and participant and was provided uncurated.

The sequencing input was peripheral blood. This TCR derives from a woman in her 70s with COVID-19, enrolled during active disease. Rearrangement joined TRBV29-1 to TRBJ1-1; the junction holds 9 bases that match TRBD1. At the DNA level, the sequence is TGCAGCGTGGTCGGGACAGGGCTTCCTTTCTTT. Its translation reads: CSVVGTGLPFF.